Sequencing of this T cell receptor beta chain was carried out in a study of CD8+ T cells in alopecia areata. Treatment reported: oral pan-JAK inhibitor, 5-10 mg twice daily. This clone has a single count. Antigen specificity is unknown. Trimming shortened V by 0 bases and J by 1 base, and 5 bases separated the two germline ends. The CDR3 runs to 15 residues. The V gene's germline CDR1 is SGDLS and CDR2 YYNGEE. Isolated RNA was reverse transcribed into cDNA used as the sequencing template. The assay was immunoSEQ multiplex PCR, and TCRdb's table has in-frame clones only and misses some. Of more than 90,000 clones in the sample, around 50% are singletons; the top ten hold less than 15%. Study results and caveats: Normal scalp had lower clonality than lesional scalp, with alopecia totalis/universalis lesions showing this most strongly.

The sequences come from CD8+ T cells sorted from blood, collected at week 24, from a patient treated with tofacitinib. The chain couples TRBV9 to TRBJ2-6; D gene ambiguous. The TCR originated in a human donor with alopecia areata. The CDR3 reads CASSVVGSGANVLTF. The CDR3, as DNA: TGTGCCAGCAGCGTAGTCGGGTCTGGGGCCAACGTCCTGACTTTC. The variable domain in full, completed from reference TRBV9 and TRBJ2-6, reads DSGVTQTPKHLITATGQRVTLRCSPRSGDLSVYWYQQSLDQGLQFLIQYYNGEERAKGNILERFSAQQFPDLHSELNLSSLELGDSALYFCASSVVGSGANVLTFGAGSRLTVL.